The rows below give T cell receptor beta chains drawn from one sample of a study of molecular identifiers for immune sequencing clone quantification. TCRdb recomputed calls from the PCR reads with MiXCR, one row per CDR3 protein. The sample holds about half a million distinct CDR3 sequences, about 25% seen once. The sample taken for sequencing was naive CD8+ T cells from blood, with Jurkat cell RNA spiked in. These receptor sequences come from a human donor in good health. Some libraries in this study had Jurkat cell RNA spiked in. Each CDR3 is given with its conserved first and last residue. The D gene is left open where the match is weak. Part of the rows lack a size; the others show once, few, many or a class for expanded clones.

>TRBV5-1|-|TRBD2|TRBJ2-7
CASSLSRLAGAVQYF
TGCGCCAGCAGCTTAAGTCGTCTAGCGGGAGCCGTGCAGTACTTC
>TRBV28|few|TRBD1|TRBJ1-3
CASSGRDRGRSGNTIYF
TGTGCCAGCAGCGGTCGGGACAGGGGGCGGTCTGGAAACACCATATATTTT
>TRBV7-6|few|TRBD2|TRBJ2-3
CASSPGLAGGRGTDTQYF
TGTGCCAGCAGCCCCGGACTAGCGGGGGGCCGCGGCACAGATACGCAGTATTTT
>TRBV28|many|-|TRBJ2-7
CASFTPGPLNEQYF
TGTGCCAGCTTCACCCCGGGCCCCCTCAACGAGCAGTACTTC
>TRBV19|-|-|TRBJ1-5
CASTDYSYSSQPQHF
TGTGCCAGTACCGACTATAGTTATAGCAGTCAGCCCCAGCATTTT
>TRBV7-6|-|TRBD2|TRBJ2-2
CANSLAGLAGANTGELFF
TGTGCCAACAGCTTAGCGGGACTAGCGGGAGCTAACACCGGGGAGCTGTTTTTT
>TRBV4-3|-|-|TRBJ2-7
CASSQELGDSYEQYF
TGCGCCAGCAGCCAAGAACTTGGGGATTCCTACGAGCAGTACTTC
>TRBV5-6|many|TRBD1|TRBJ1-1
CASSVGTGRMITEAFF
TGTGCCAGCAGCGTGGGGACAGGGAGGATGATCACTGAAGCTTTCTTT
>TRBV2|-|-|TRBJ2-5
CASSPTGEQETQYF
TGTGCCAGCAGTCCAACAGGTGAACAAGAGACCCAGTACTTC
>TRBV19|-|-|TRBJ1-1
CASSPALGTEAFF
TGTGCCAGTAGTCCTGCCCTGGGTACTGAAGCTTTCTTT
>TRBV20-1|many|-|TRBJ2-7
CSAKDYSYEQYF
TGCAGTGCAAAGGACTATTCCTACGAGCAGTACTTC
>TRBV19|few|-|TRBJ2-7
CASSTGLLGEQYF
TGTGCCAGTAGTACGGGACTGCTGGGCGAGCAGTACTTC
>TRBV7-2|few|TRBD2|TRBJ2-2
CASSEPSGGAGELFF
TGTGCCAGCAGCGAACCTAGCGGGGGGGCCGGGGAGCTGTTTTTT
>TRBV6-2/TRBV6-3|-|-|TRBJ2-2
CASNQATGELFF
TGTGCCAGCAACCAGGCCACCGGGGAGCTGTTTTTT
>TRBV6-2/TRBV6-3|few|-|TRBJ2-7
CASSYGYLGMYF
TGTGCCAGCAGTTACGGCTACCTGGGAATGTACTTC
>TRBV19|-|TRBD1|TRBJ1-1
CASSLGQGLAENTEAFF
TGTGCCAGTAGTCTCGGACAGGGCCTGGCTGAGAACACTGAAGCTTTCTTT
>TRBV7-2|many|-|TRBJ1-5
CASSLWSNQPQHF
TGTGCCAGCAGCTTATGGAGCAATCAGCCCCAGCATTTT
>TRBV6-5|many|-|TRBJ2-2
CASSPGGGELFF
TGTGCCAGCAGCCCCGGAGGGGGGGAGCTGTTTTTT
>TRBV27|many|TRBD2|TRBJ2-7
CASGPGRDPLVEQYF
TGTGCCAGCGGGCCTGGGAGGGACCCCTTGGTCGAGCAGTACTTC
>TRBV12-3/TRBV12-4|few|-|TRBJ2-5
CASSLIRGEETQYF
TGTGCCAGCAGTTTAATCCGCGGCGAAGAGACCCAGTACTTC
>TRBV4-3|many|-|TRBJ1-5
CASSQGISNQPQHF
TGCGCCAGCAGCCAAGGTATTAGCAATCAGCCCCAGCATTTT
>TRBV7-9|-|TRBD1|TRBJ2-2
CASSLRDRGHTGELFF
TGTGCCAGCAGCTTAAGGGACAGGGGTCACACCGGGGAGCTGTTTTTT
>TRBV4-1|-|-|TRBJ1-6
CASSQDRATDSPLHF
TGCGCCAGCAGCCAAGATCGGGCGACGGATTCACCCCTCCACTTT
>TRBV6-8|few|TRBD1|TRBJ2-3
CASILRDRGTHGTDTQYF
TGTGCCAGCATTCTCCGGGACAGGGGGACTCACGGCACAGATACGCAGTATTTT
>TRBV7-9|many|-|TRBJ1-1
CASRRGGTEAFF
TGTGCCAGCAGGAGAGGGGGCACTGAAGCTTTCTTT
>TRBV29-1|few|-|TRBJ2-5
CSVGFLNDDRLGTQYF
TGCAGCGTTGGTTTCTTAAACGACGACCGCTTGGGGACCCAGTACTTC
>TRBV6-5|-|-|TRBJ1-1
CASSYSFGLRHTEAFF
TGTGCCAGCAGTTACTCTTTTGGGCTCAGGCACACTGAAGCTTTCTTT
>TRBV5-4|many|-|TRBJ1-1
CASSPARGDEAFF
TGTGCCAGCAGCCCGGCACGAGGGGATGAAGCTTTCTTT
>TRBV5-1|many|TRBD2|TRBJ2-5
CASSLEIDGGLAGMQETQYF
TGCGCCAGCAGCTTGGAAATTGACGGGGGACTAGCGGGAATGCAAGAGACCCAGTACTTC
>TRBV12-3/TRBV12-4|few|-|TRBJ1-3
CASSPTGPAVSGNTIYF
TGTGCCAGCAGCCCCACAGGACCGGCGGTCTCTGGAAACACCATATATTTT
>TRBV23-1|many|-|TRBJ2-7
CASTYPTGNYSYEQYF
TGCGCCAGCACCTACCCGACGGGGAATTACTCCTACGAGCAGTACTTC
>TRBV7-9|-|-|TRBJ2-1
CASSSHSSYNEPFF
TGTGCCAGCAGTTCGCACAGCTCCTACAATGAGCCGTTCTTC
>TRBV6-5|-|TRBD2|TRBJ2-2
CASSTGAGGPGELFF
TGTGCCAGCAGTACCGGAGCGGGGGGGCCCGGGGAGCTGTTTTTT
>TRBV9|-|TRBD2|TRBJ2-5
CASSVGAGGLETQNF
TGTGCCAGCAGCGTAGGAGCGGGAGGGCTGGAGACCCAGAACTTC
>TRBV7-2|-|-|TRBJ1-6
CASSLGSLEGVKDSPLHF
TGTGCCAGCAGCTTAGGCTCCCTCGAGGGGGTGAAGGATTCACCCCTCCACTTT
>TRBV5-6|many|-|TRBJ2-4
CASSLPSRTDIQYF
TGTGCCAGCAGCTTGCCCAGCCGGACAGACATTCAGTACTTC
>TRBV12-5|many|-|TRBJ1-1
CASGLEQGTEAFF
TGTGCTAGTGGTCTCGAACAGGGTACTGAAGCTTTCTTT
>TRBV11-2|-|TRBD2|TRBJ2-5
CASSPGLGLETQYF
TGTGCCAGCAGCCCTGGACTAGGATTAGAGACCCAGTACTTC
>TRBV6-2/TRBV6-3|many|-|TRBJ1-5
CASSYVIGLPQPQHF
TGTGCCAGCAGTTACGTCATAGGGCTACCTCAGCCCCAGCATTTT
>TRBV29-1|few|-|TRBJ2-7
CSVGQGGLYNSGFYEQYF
TGCAGCGTTGGGCAGGGTGGCCTATACAACTCGGGTTTCTACGAGCAGTACTTC
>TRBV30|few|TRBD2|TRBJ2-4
CAWSVILAGRFKNIQYF
TGTGCCTGGAGTGTAATACTAGCGGGAAGGTTCAAAAACATTCAGTACTTC
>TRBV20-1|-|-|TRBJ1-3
CSATGRRSGNTIYF
TGCAGTGCTACCGGCCGAAGGTCCGGAAACACCATATATTTT
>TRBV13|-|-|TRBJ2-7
CASSYDGQGIEEQYF
TGTGCCAGCAGCTACGATGGGCAGGGTATTGAGGAGCAGTACTTC
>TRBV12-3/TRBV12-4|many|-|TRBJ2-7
CASSLSRRYEQYF
TGTGCCAGCAGTTTAAGTCGAAGATACGAGCAGTACTTC
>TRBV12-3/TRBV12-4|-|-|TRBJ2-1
CASSFWENNEQFF
TGTGCCAGCAGTTTTTGGGAAAACAATGAGCAGTTCTTC
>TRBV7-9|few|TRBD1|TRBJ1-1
CASSNRDRGLDEAFF
TGTGCCAGCAGCAACCGGGACAGGGGGCTTGATGAAGCTTTCTTT